The clone carrying this T cell receptor beta chain showed up just a few times. A second PCR, run for about 6 to 11 cycles, used a sample-barcoded 5' primer plus a J-beta primer mix. Each cDNA was tagged by a template-switch adaptor containing 12 random nucleotides. From the 5' RACE reads, TCRdb called clonotypes with MiXCR, one entry per CDR3 protein. The repertoire holds some 760,000 distinct CDR3 sequences, with around 25% as singletons. Unmatched junction bases numbered 11, after V lost 2 bases and J lost 2 bases. Germline CDR1 is SGHRS and CDR2 is YFSETQ. The CDR3 contains 17 residues. The source of the sample is a study of blood T cells in healthy people across ages. The data also belong to a second study, concerning T cells of mothers and their children. That work adds: The people who donated were a few healthy Caucasian mothers and their six children.

This rearrangement joins TRBV5-1 to TRBJ2-3, with 7 bases lining up with TRBD2. The sequence came from a boy aged 5-17 years in good health. Sequencing was performed on blood. The CDR3 region is CASSLRGQRDATDTQYF. For the CDR3, the DNA is TGCGCCAGCAGCTTAAGAGGTCAGCGGGACGCCACAGATACGCAGTATTTT.